Presented here are 5 T cell receptor beta chains from one specimen sequenced in a study of T cells in women clearing cervical HPV infection. Method: immunoSEQ multiplex PCR; TCRdb's copy keeps in-frame clones and lacks some. The table lists 25,000 to 35,000 clones. The material sequenced was blood buffy coat. These TCRs come from a woman between 18 and 75 years old with a cervical HPV16 infection that either progressed to CIN3+ or cleared (not recorded which).

CDR3 loop: CASSLALYYEQYF. The CDR3 DNA, read in part, is TGTGCCAGCAGCTTAGCTTTGTATTACGAG. The V and J genes are TRBV11-3 and TRBJ2-7; D ambiguous. The read falls 3 residues short of the CDR3 end, and the missing part is taken from the germline J gene. The V gene's germline CDR1 is SGHNT and CDR2 YENEEA. The CDR3 length is 13 residues. The V end lost 1 base, the J end lost 4 bases, and 8 bases lay between the germline ends.

CDR3 residues: CSASGGWGPTDTQYF. The CDR3 bases that were read are TGCAGTGCTAGTGGGGGTTGGGGGCCCACAGATACG. V is TRBV20-1 and J is TRBJ2-3; D may be TRBD1 (6 bases). The read falls 3 residues short of the CDR3 end, and the missing part is taken from the germline J gene. V was trimmed by 3 bases and J by 2 bases, leaving 15 bases between them. CDR1 is DFQATT and CDR2 is SNEGSKA in the germline V gene (reference sequence). The CDR3 runs 15 residues.

About this clone itself: The read comes to an end 3 residues before the CDR3 does, leaving the germline J gene to fill in the end. V and J are TRBV6-2 or TRBV6-3 and TRBJ2-7; 13 positions match TRBD2. Germline V gene data show CDR1 as MNHEY and CDR2 as SVGEGT. The V and J ends lost 6 bases and 6 bases, in that order; junction bases with no gene match: 8. The CDR3 covers 15 residues. CDR3 amino acids: CASRKTSGGASEQYF. The sequenced part of the CDR3 DNA is TGTGCCAGCAGGAAAACTAGCGGGGGGGCCTCCGAG.

Regarding this clone: The read gets to within 3 residues of the CDR3 end, and the germline J gene fills in the rest. This chain links TRBV19 with TRBJ1-4; D may be TRBD1 (6 bases). This CDR3 is built from 16 residues. Germline loops: CDR1 LNHDA, CDR2 SQIVND (reference sequence). CDR3: CASSTGAHSGANVLFF. The sequenced CDR3 bases are TGTGCCAGTAGTACAGGGGCCCACTCTGGGGCCAACGTA.

To note about this clone: The sequenced fragment ends 3 residues before the CDR3 boundary, so the rest is inferred from the germline J gene. The rearrangement uses TRBV20-1 and TRBJ2-3, with 7 bases that match TRBD2. CDR3 length: 14 residues. Germline-derived CDR1 and CDR2 are DFQATT and SNEGSKA (reference sequence). The ends lost 7 bases at V and 1 base at J; junction bases unmatched: 8. CDR3 amino acids: CSVATTSGTDTQYF. The CDR3 bases that were read are TGCAGTGTCGCAACCACTAGCGGCACAGATACG.